This TCR beta chain is from a study of T cell changes during pregnancy in multiple sclerosis. The V gene lost 4 bases and the J gene lost 3 bases, with 6 bases spanning the gap. The CDR3 has 12 residues. Per the germline V gene, CDR1 is MGHDK and CDR2 is SYGVNS. Sequenced by immunoSEQ multiplex PCR; TCRdb stores in-frame clones only, minus some. The table includes 65,000 to 90,000 clones, around 90% detected once. This receptor was taken from a female donor in good health, serving as a control in a pregnancy study. Some clones in this sample may be carry-over from other donors' samples. V usage is TRBV25-1 and J usage is TRBJ2-5; D is undetermined. Material: PBMCs, obtained in the first trimester of pregnancy. Written as DNA, the CDR3 is TGTGCCAGCAGTGCAGGAAAAGAGACCCAGTACTTC. This gives the protein CASSAGKETQYF.